The 8 T cell receptor beta chains given below trace back to one sample, sequenced in a study of cytomegalovirus exposure and HLA in healthy donors. 13 Jbeta primers and 60 Vbeta primers were used for the PCR. Libraries were prepared by immunoSEQ multiplex PCR; TCRdb keeps only in-frame clonotypes and omits some of them. The table records about 200,000 clones, about 13% of them present only once. Material for sequencing was PBMCs. The receptors here all came from a man aged 45-65 years in good health and CMV-seropositive.

This clone was seen a few times. The rearrangement links TRBV18 to TRBJ2-6; 8 bases agree with TRBD1. CDR1 and CDR2 (germline): KGHSH, LQKENI. The CDR3 runs to 19 residues. Losses at the gene ends were 6 bases for V and 0 bases for J; bases not matched to a gene: 13. CDR3 bases: TGTGCCAGCTCTCCTCGTGTTGGACAGGGAAGCTCTGGGGCCAACGTCCTGACTTTC. Amino acid sequence: CASSPRVGQGSSGANVLTF.

The chain recombines TRBV11-3 with TRBJ2-3; TRBD1 is a possible D gene (8 bases). Trimming removed 1 base at V and 5 bases at J, with 16 bases between. The CDR3 is made up of 16 amino acids. CDR1 is SGHNT and CDR2 is YENEEA in the germline V gene. CDR3 loop: CASSLVRTGREDTQYF. DNA of the CDR3: TGTGCCAGCAGCTTAGTGCGGACAGGGAGGGAAGATACGCAGTATTTT. The full variable domain, its missing parts supplied by reference TRBV11-3 and TRBJ2-3, is EAGVVQSPRYKIIEKKQPVAFWCNPISGHNTLYWYLQNLGQGPELLIRYENEEAVDDSQLPKDRFSAERLKGVDSTLKIQPAELGDSAVYLCASSLVRTGREDTQYFGPGTRLTVL.

This clone has only a few counts. The V gene is TRBV10-3, the J gene TRBJ1-3, with D unresolved. CDR3 length: 12 residues. V lost 4 bases, J lost 9 bases, and 10 bases lay in between. Germline CDR1 and CDR2: ENHRY and SYGVKD. CDR3 nucleotide sequence: TGTGCCATCAGTGCGGAAGCGAGCACCATATATTTT. The encoded protein is CAISAEASTIYF.

V usage is TRBV19 and J usage is TRBJ1-3; D ambiguous. Deletions cut 3 bases from V and 0 bases from J, with 9 bases between. The CDR3 totals 15 residues. Germline CDR1 and CDR2: LNHDA and SQIVND (reference sequence). CDR3 protein: CASSIHGNSGNTIYF. CDR3 bases: TGTGCCAGTAGTATCCACGGGAACTCTGGAAACACCATATATTTT.

The CDR3: CAGLIVGEQYF. The CDR3 region has the DNA TGTGCCGGACTCATTGTGGGCGAGCAGTACTTC. The chain combines TRBV30 with TRBJ2-7, with D perhaps TRBD2 (5 bases). Germline-derived CDR1 and CDR2 are GTSNPN and SVGIG (reference sequence). V dropped 8 bases and J dropped 6 bases, with 14 bases sitting between them. The CDR3 is made up of 11 amino acids. The full variable domain, completed using reference TRBV30 and TRBJ2-7, is SQTIHQWPATLVQPVGSPLSLECTVEGTSNPNLYWYRQAAGRGLQLLFYSVGIGQISSEVPQNLSASRPQDRQFILSSKKLLLSDSGFYLCAGLIVGEQYFGPGTRLTVT.

This clone was observed a handful of times. V and J are TRBV29-1 and TRBJ1-1, with TRBD1 matching 9 bases. J gave up 4 bases and V 7 bases, and 4 bases lay outside the gene matches. This CDR3 has 12 amino acids. Germline loops: CDR1 SQVTM, CDR2 ANQGSEA. CDR3 sequence reads: CSARTGATEAFF. The DNA for the CDR3 is TGCAGCGCCCGGACAGGGGCCACTGAAGCTTTCTTT. The full variable domain, in which reference TRBV29-1 and TRBJ1-1 provide the parts outside the CDR3, is SAVISQKPSRDICQRGTSLTIQCQVDSQVTMMFWYRQQPGQSLTLIATANQGSEATYESGFVIDKFPISRPNLTFSTLTVSNMSPEDSSIYLCSARTGATEAFFGQGTRLTVV.

This clone is medium-sized in the sample. This same CDR3 is encoded by further DNA sequences in the sample. The chain recombines TRBV10-1 with TRBJ2-3; 11 bases match TRBD2. The CDR3 extends over 15 amino acids. CDR1 and CDR2 from the germline V gene are WNHNN and SYGVQD (reference sequence). Trimming cost V 3 bases and J 4 bases; bases outside gene matches: 3. CDR3 sequence reads: CASSEVAGGPDTQYF. CDR3 bases: TGCGCCAGCAGTGAAGTAGCGGGGGGGCCAGATACGCAGTATTTT.

The chain has TRBV7-9 and TRBJ2-7, with TRBD1 matching over 8 bases. V lost 5 bases, J lost 2 bases, and 8 bases stayed unmatched. Germline V gene lookup returns CDR1 SEHNR and CDR2 FQNEAQ (reference sequence). CDR3 length: 15 residues. The DNA of the CDR3 is TGTGCCAGCAGCACCGGACAGGGCGGTGCCTACGAGCAGTACTTC. Translation: CASSTGQGGAYEQYF. The full variable domain, rest sourced from reference TRBV7-9 and TRBJ2-7, is DTGVSQNPRHKITKRGQNVTFRCDPISEHNRLYWYRQTLGQGPEFLTYFQNEAQLEKSRLLSDRFSAERPKGSFSTLEIQRTEQGDSAMYLCASSTGQGGAYEQYFGPGTRLTVT.